Each of the 24 T cell receptor beta chains below was sequenced from the same sample in a study of T cell responses to AZD1222 COVID-19 vaccine. Produced via immunoSEQ multiplex PCR; TCRdb's table is partial and in-frame only. The table shows approximately 97,000 clones, with about 88% occurring only once. Sequenced material: peripheral blood, taken on day 0 of AZD1222 vaccination. The receptors were sampled from an adult in good health.

V is TRBV19 and J is TRBJ2-2; 8 bases line up with TRBD2. The V segment lost 6 bases and the J segment 1 base; nucleotides outside the gene matches: 7. CDR1 and CDR2 (germline): LNHDA, SQIVND (reference sequence). The CDR3 is made up of 16 amino acids. CDR3 nucleotide sequence: TGTGCCAGTAGATCGGGGCTAGCGGGGAACACCGGGGAGCTGTTTTTT. Protein product: CASRSGLAGNTGELFF.

Regarding this clone: At one of its ends the junction is not consistent with the germline gene, which may arise from a read error. The chain's CDR3 is CASSRTSGVRDTQYF. The CDR3, as DNA: TGTGCTAGCAGCCGAACTAGCGGGGTCAGAGATACGCAGTATTTT. J is TRBJ2-3 and V is TRBV7-7; 10 bases are shared with TRBD2. Germline CDR1 reads SSHAT; CDR2 reads FNYEAQ (reference sequence). This CDR3 has 15 amino acids.

This chain uses TRBV2 with TRBJ1-2, with TRBD1 identical over 8 bases. Germline CDR1 reads SNHLY; CDR2 reads FYNNEI. With 5 bases clipped from V and 2 bases from J, the junction kept 4 bases outside the gene matches. CDR3 size: 14 residues. CDR3 sequence (DNA): TGTGCCAGCAGTCAGACAGGGGCAAACTATGGCTACACCTTC. This gives the protein CASSQTGANYGYTF.

V is TRBV15 and J is TRBJ2-5; possibly TRBD2 for D (6 bases). The CDR3 spans 15 residues. Trimming pared 0 bases from V and 3 bases from J, leaving 11 bases between. Germline V lookup: CDR1 LNHNV, CDR2 YYDKDF (reference sequence). CDR3 protein: CATSRDSGRKETQYF. CDR3 bases: TGTGCCACCAGCAGAGATAGCGGCAGAAAAGAGACCCAGTACTTC.

The chain recombines TRBV29-1 with TRBJ2-7; maybe TRBD1 (5 bases). The germline V gene has CDR1 SQVTM and CDR2 ANQGSEA. The CDR3 totals 13 residues. V lost 1 base and J 2 bases, leaving 9 bases between the germline ends. This chain's CDR3 is CSVEADIPYEQYF. CDR3 nucleotide sequence: TGCAGCGTTGAAGCGGACATTCCCTACGAGCAGTACTTC.

This chain connects TRBV11-1 to TRBJ2-7; D not resolved. The CDR3 loop spans 13 amino acids. Trimming removed 1 base from V and 2 bases from J, with 6 bases in between. The germline V gene encodes CDR1 SGHAT and CDR2 FQDESV (reference sequence). CDR3 in DNA: TGTGCCAGCAGCTTAGGTACAACCTACGAGCAGTACTTC. It encodes CASSLGTTYEQYF.

This sequence joins TRBV7-9 and TRBJ1-1; no clear D. Per the germline V gene, CDR1 is SEHNR and CDR2 is FQNEAQ (reference sequence). V was trimmed by 4 bases and J by 0 bases, leaving 12 bases between them. The CDR3 has 15 residues. In nucleotides, the CDR3 is TGTGCCAGCAGCTCCGGAGGGTTTATGAACACTGAAGCTTTCTTT. Translating it yields CASSSGGFMNTEAFF.

The chain recombines TRBV5-1 with TRBJ2-7; 16 bases agree with TRBD2. J gave up 5 bases and V 3 bases, and 2 bases lay outside the gene matches. Germline loops: CDR1 SGHRS, CDR2 YFSETQ. The length of the CDR3 is 15 residues. The chain's CDR3 is CASSWGLAGGNEQYF. DNA of the CDR3: TGCGCCAGCAGCTGGGGACTAGCGGGAGGGAACGAGCAGTACTTC.

This chain connects TRBV28 to TRBJ1-1; unclear D gene. CDR1 and CDR2 (germline): MDHEN, SYDVKM. The V end lost 3 bases, the J end lost 1 base, and 9 bases lay between the germline ends. The CDR3 is 14 residues long. CDR3 DNA: TGTGCCAGCAGTTTGATAATGGCGAACACTGAAGCTTTCTTT. The encoded protein is CASSLIMANTEAFF.

The chain recombines TRBV27 with TRBJ2-4, with unresolved D. Germline V gene data show CDR1 as MNHEY and CDR2 as SMNVEV (reference sequence). This CDR3 region has 13 residues. The germline V and J ends were trimmed by 3 bases and 7 bases, with 10 bases remaining between them. The CDR3 loop is CASSFLESNIQYF. The CDR3 DNA sequence: TGTGCCAGCAGTTTCTTAGAAAGTAACATTCAGTACTTC.

The chain carries TRBV28 and TRBJ2-7; no clear D gene. Germline lookup yields CDR1 MDHEN and CDR2 SYDVKM. Trimming cost V 7 bases and J 5 bases, with 18 bases left between them. The CDR3 has 14 amino acids. CDR3 DNA sequence: TGTGCCAGCAACAAGGAAGGGTACACCAACGAGCAGTACTTC. Its protein is CASNKEGYTNEQYF.

V usage is TRBV7-2 and J usage is TRBJ1-6; the D is unclear. The CDR3 is 18 amino acids. Deletions cut 2 bases from V and 4 bases from J, with 18 bases between. In germline, CDR1 is SGHTA, CDR2 FQGNSA. The CDR3 region has the DNA TGTGCCAGCAGCTTAAATTTCTATCCAGGCCGATATAATTCACCCCTCCACTTT. Translating gives CASSLNFYPGRYNSPLHF.

The gene calls are TRBV19 and TRBJ1-5, with 9 nucleotides matching TRBD1. V was pared by 10 bases and J by 7 bases, with 8 bases of the junction left unmatched. CDR3 length: 13 amino acids. CDR1 is LNHDA and CDR2 is SQIVND in the germline V gene (reference sequence). The CDR3 spells CATSGTGWQPQHF. CDR3 nucleotides: TGTGCCACTTCCGGGACAGGGTGGCAGCCCCAGCATTTT.

This clone was seen only once. V is TRBV11-2 and J is TRBJ2-5; tentative D call: TRBD1 (5 bases). Trimming cost V 6 bases and J 3 bases, with 11 bases left between them. CDR3 length: 13 residues. Germline assignment: CDR1 SGHAT and CDR2 FQNNGV. CDR3 nucleotide sequence: TGTGCCAGCAGGGGGCGGATTGAAGAGACCCAGTACTTC. It codes for CASRGRIEETQYF.

The chain couples TRBV15 to TRBJ2-3; the D gene is possibly TRBD1 (5 bases). CDR1 is LNHNV, CDR2 YYDKDF, per germline (reference sequence). V was shortened by 1 base and J by 3 bases, with 11 bases between the two germline ends. This CDR3 has 15 residues. CDR3 residues: CATSRGGTQTDTQYF. CDR3 coding DNA: TGTGCCACCAGCAGAGGGGGCACGCAAACAGATACGCAGTATTTT.

This chain links TRBV5-1 with TRBJ1-1; 8 nucleotides match TRBD1. Germline CDR1 and CDR2: SGHRS and YFSETQ. The CDR3 covers 16 residues. J gave up 2 bases and V 5 bases, and 11 bases lay outside the gene matches. The CDR3 spells CASRSGTGVFNTEAFF. The CDR3 DNA reads as TGCGCCAGCAGGTCCGGGACAGGTGTTTTTAACACTGAAGCTTTCTTT.

The V and J genes are TRBV28 and TRBJ2-1; 13 nucleotides match TRBD2. Germline V gene data show CDR1 as MDHEN and CDR2 as SYDVKM. The V gene end was trimmed by 5 bases and the J gene end by 10 bases; junction bases not matched to a gene: 5. The CDR3 runs 14 residues. The CDR3 bases are TGTGCCAGCAGTGAAGGACTAGCGGGAGTCGAGCAGTTCTTC. Its protein is CASSEGLAGVEQFF.

V and J are TRBV11-1 and TRBJ2-1; TRBD2 might be the D (6 bases). This CDR3 comprises 13 residues. Deletions cut 5 bases from V and 6 bases from J, with 11 bases between. Germline CDR1 is SGHAT and CDR2 is FQDESV (reference sequence). CDR3 DNA: TGTGCCAGCAGCACGGGACTCCCCAATGAGCAGTTCTTC. It yields the protein CASSTGLPNEQFF.

The chain recombines TRBV5-6 with TRBJ1-1; weak D call: TRBD1 (6 bases). Germline assignment: CDR1 SGHDT and CDR2 YYEEEE. The ends were cut back, 4 bases at V and 5 bases at J, with 12 bases in the middle. This CDR3 is 13 amino acids long. CDR3 residues: CASSRRGATEAFF. CDR3 coding DNA: TGTGCCAGCAGCCGTCGGGGGGCTACTGAAGCTTTCTTT. Combining the CDR3 with reference TRBV5-6 and TRBJ1-1 gives the whole variable domain DAGVTQSPTHLIKTRGQQVTLRCSPKSGHDTVSWYQQALGQGPQFIFQYYEEEERQRGNFPDRFSGHQFPNYSSELNVNALLLGDSALYLCASSRRGATEAFFGQGTRLTVV.

The table lists this clone with a few counts. The genes are TRBV5-5 and TRBJ1-2, with D possibly being TRBD1 (5 bases). The CDR3 covers 14 residues. V was trimmed by 0 bases and J by 2 bases, leaving 8 bases between them. Germline values: CDR1 SGHKS, CDR2 YYEKEE (reference sequence). In DNA, the CDR3 is TGTGCCAGCAGCTTGGCCTCAGGGAACTATGGCTACACCTTC. This encodes CASSLASGNYGYTF.

This chain connects TRBV2 to TRBJ1-2; D is unresolved. V lost 3 bases and J 8 bases, leaving 13 bases between the germline ends. The CDR3 is 13 residues long. Germline V gene data show CDR1 as SNHLY and CDR2 as FYNNEI. In nucleotides, the CDR3 is TGTGCCAGCAGTGAGTCAAGGGCGGAGGGCTACACCTTC. Translating it yields CASSESRAEGYTF.

The V call is TRBV19, the J call TRBJ2-2, with 11 positions matching TRBD1. The CDR3 spans 14 residues. V dropped 6 bases and J dropped 7; count of bases not matched to a gene: 4. CDR1 and CDR2 from the germline V gene are LNHDA and SQIVND (reference sequence). The CDR3 DNA follows: TGTGCCAGTAGGCCGGGACAGGGGGGCGGGGAGCTGTTTTTT. This encodes CASRPGQGGGELFF.

This clone was observed a few times. The V gene is TRBV7-2, the J gene TRBJ2-7; 15 bases align to TRBD2. V shed 4 bases, J shed 1 base, and the junction held 5 bases outside the gene matches. Germline CDR1 is SGHTA and CDR2 is FQGNSA. CDR3 length: 17 residues. The CDR3 region is CASSSGTSGRFSYEQYF. CDR3 bases: TGTGCCAGCAGCTCCGGGACTAGCGGGAGGTTTTCCTACGAGCAGTACTTC.

The gene calls are TRBV29-1 and TRBJ2-5, with D tentatively TRBD1 or TRBD2 (5 bases each). Trimming shortened V by 6 bases and J by 5 bases, and 10 bases separated the two germline ends. The CDR3 is made up of 11 amino acids. CDR1 is SQVTM, CDR2 ANQGSEA, per germline. In nucleotides, the CDR3 is TGCAGCGTAGGGACGGTGGAGACCCAGTACTTC. Translating it yields CSVGTVETQYF.